The sequence of this T cell receptor beta chain was determined in a study of cytomegalovirus exposure and HLA in healthy donors. Germline CDR1 SGHVS, CDR2 FQNEAQ. Trimming pared 3 bases from V and 4 bases from J, leaving 9 bases between. The CDR3 consists of 13 residues. Separate from the approximately 670-subject first cohort, the 120-subject validation cohort was the one that the donors belonged to. Whole-study findings and limits: The listing of fewer than 200 TCR beta chains classed them as cytomegalovirus-associated. Rarity marked most TCR sequences, yet some public TCRs occurred in many donors. Among the CMV-associated chains, three were confirmed in vitro as specific for CMV antigens.

Details on this clone: Its antigen is not known.

Produced via immunoSEQ multiplex PCR; TCRdb's table is partial and in-frame only. The sample records more than 250,000 clones, approximately 86% being singletons. The rearrangement joins TRBV7-8 to TRBJ1-1, with unresolved D. The TCR comes from a woman younger than 45 in good health and CMV-seropositive. Sequencing was performed on PBMCs. CDR3 region: CASSFGRSTEAFF. CDR3 sequence (DNA): TGTGCCAGCAGCTTTGGACGGTCCACTGAAGCTTTCTTT. The full variable domain, its missing parts supplied by reference TRBV7-8 and TRBJ1-1, is GAGVSQSPRYKVAKRGQDVALRCDPISGHVSLFWYQQALGQGPEFLTYFQNEAQLDKSGLPSDRFFAERPEGSVSTLKIQRTQQEDSAVYLCASSFGRSTEAFFGQGTRLTVV.